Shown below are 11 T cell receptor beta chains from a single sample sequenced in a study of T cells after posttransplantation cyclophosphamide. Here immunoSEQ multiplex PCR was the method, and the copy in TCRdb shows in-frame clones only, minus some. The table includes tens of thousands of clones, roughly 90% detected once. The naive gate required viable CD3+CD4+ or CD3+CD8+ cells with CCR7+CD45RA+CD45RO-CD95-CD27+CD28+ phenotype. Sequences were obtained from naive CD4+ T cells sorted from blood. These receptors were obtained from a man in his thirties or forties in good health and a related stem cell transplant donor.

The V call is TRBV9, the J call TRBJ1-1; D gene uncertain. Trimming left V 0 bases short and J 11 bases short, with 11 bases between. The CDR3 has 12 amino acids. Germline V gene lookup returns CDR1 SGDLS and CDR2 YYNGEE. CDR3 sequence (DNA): TGTGCCAGCAGCGTAGTTGGGCAGCCGGCTTTCTTT. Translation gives CASSVVGQPAFF.

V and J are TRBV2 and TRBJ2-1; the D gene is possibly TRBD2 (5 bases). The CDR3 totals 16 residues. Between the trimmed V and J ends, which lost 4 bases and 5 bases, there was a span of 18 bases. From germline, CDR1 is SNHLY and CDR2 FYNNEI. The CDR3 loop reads CASSGERSPRNNEQFF. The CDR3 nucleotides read TGTGCCAGCAGTGGGGAGCGGTCCCCCCGCAACAATGAGCAGTTCTTC.

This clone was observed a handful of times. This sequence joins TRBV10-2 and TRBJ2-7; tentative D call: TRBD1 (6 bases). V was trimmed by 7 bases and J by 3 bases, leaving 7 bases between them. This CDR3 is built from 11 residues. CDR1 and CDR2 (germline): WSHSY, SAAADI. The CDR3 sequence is CASTDSYEQYF. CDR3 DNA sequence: TGCGCCAGCACGGACAGCTACGAGCAGTACTTC.

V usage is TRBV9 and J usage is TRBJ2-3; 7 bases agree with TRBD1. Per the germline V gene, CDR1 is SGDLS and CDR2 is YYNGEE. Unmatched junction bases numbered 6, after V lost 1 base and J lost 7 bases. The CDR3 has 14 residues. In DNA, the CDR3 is TGTGCCAGCAGCGTACAAGAGGGGGCCCATACGCAGTATTTT. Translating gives CASSVQEGAHTQYF.

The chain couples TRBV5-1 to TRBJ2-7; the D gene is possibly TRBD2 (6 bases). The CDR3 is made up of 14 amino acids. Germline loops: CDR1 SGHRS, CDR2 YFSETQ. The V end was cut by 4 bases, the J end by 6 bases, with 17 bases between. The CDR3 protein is CASSTKGAAGEQYF. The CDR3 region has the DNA TGCGCCAGCAGCACAAAAGGGGCAGCGGGCGAGCAGTACTTC. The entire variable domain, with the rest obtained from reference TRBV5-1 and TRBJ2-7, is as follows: KAGVTQTPRYLIKTRGQQVTLSCSPISGHRSVSWYQQTPGQGLQFLFEYFSETQRNKGNFPGRFSGRQFSNSRSEMNVSTLELGDSALYLCASSTKGAAGEQYFGPGTRLTVT.

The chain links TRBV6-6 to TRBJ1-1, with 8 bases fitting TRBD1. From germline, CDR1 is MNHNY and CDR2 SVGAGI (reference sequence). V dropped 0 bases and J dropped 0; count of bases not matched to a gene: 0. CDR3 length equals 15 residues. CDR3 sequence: CASSYSRGLNTEAFF. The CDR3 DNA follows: TGTGCCAGCAGTTACTCCAGGGGGCTGAACACTGAAGCTTTCTTT.

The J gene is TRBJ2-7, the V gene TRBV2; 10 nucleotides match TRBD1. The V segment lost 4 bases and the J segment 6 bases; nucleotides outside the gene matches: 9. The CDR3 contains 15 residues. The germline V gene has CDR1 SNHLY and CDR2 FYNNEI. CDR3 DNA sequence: TGTGCCAGCAGTGGACAGGGGGCGGCTCTTGGCGAGCAGTACTTC. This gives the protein CASSGQGAALGEQYF.

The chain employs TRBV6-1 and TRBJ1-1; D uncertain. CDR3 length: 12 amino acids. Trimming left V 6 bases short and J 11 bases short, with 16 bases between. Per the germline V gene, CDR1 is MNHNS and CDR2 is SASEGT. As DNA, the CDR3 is TGTGCCAGCAGCCGCCCCGAAGGGAGGGCTTTCTTT. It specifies CASSRPEGRAFF.

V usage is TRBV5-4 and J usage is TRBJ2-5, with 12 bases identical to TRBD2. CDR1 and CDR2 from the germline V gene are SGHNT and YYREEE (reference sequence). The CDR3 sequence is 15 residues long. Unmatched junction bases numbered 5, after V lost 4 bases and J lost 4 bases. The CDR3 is CASSPLAGGLETQYF. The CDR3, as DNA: TGTGCCAGCAGCCCACTAGCGGGGGGCCTAGAGACCCAGTACTTC.

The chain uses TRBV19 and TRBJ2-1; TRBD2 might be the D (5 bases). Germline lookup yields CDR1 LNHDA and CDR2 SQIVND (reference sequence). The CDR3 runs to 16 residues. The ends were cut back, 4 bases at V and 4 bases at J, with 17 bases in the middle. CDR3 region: CASSSLVGNSYNEQFF. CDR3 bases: TGTGCCAGTAGTAGTTTGGTCGGGAACTCATACAATGAGCAGTTCTTC.

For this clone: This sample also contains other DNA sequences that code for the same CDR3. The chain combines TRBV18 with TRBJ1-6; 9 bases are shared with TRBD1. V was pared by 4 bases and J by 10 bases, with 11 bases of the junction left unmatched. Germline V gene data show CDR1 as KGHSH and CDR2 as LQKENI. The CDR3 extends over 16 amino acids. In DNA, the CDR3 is TGTGCCAGCTCACATCCGGGACAGGGAAAGGAATCACCCCTCCACTTT. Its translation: CASSHPGQGKESPLHF.